This T cell receptor (beta chain) was recorded in a study of blood T cell repertoires in COVID-19. Study-level information: T cells, B-cell-depleted T cells, or PBMCs supplied cDNA or gDNA.

CDR3 length: 16 residues. Per the germline V gene, CDR1 is SEHNR and CDR2 is FQNEAQ (reference sequence). V was shortened by 0 bases and J by 4 bases, with 15 bases between the two germline ends. In the study's own analysis: Estimation of nucleated cell counts was performed using reference gene primer amplification. Profiled with immunoSEQ multiplex PCR; TCRdb holds only in-frame clones, not every one. The V and J calls and clone size come from that table; D and trimming were worked out from the DNA. The sample lists roughly 220,000 clones, 80% to 85% seen once, with just under 20% in the top ten. The specimen was peripheral blood. The source of this sequence is a man aged 25-40 years with active or convalescent COVID-19. V is TRBV7-9 and J is TRBJ2-5; D not certain. CDR3 nucleotides: TGTGCCAGCAGCTTAGCTGGTGTTGGGCAGAGAGAGACCCAGTACTTC. Amino acid sequence: CASSLAGVGQRETQYF.